These T cell receptor beta chains were read from a single sample in a study of early T cells in non-severe SARS-CoV-2 infection. TCRdb used MiXCR to reprocess the 5' RACE reads, holding one entry per CDR3 protein. The repertoire holds around 70,000 distinct CDR3 sequences, with 15% to 17% as singletons. Material for sequencing was whole blood. These receptors all stem from an adult who was a healthcare worker with PCR-confirmed SARS-CoV-2 infection or an uninfected control (not recorded which). Each CDR3 is given with its conserved first and last residue. The D gene is left open where the match is weak. Clone size is not always given. Where it is, it says once, few, many or a class for expanded clones.

v_gene	d_gene	abundance	j_gene	CDR3nt	CDR3aa
TRBV29-1	NA	NA	TRBJ2-7	TGCAGCGTTGTGACAGAAACCTACGAGCAGTACTTC	CSVVTETYEQYF
TRBV6-2/TRBV6-3	NA	few	TRBJ2-1	TGTGCCAGCAGACCTCGGACTAACTACAATGAGCAGTTCTTC	CASRPRTNYNEQFF
TRBV20-1	TRBD1	few	TRBJ2-1	TGCAGTGCCAGGGCGTCGGGACAGGCAGTCAATGAGCAGTTCTTC	CSARASGQAVNEQFF
TRBV11-2	TRBD2	few	TRBJ2-1	TGTGCCAGCACTCACCCCTTGGGCGGGGGGTCCGGGAATGAGCAGTTCTTC	CASTHPLGGGSGNEQFF
TRBV28	NA	few	TRBJ2-7	TGTGCCAGCAGTTTAAGTGGAGGGTTGGCCTACGAGCAGTACTTC	CASSLSGGLAYEQYF
TRBV19	NA	few	TRBJ1-2	TGTGCCAGTAGTCCCGCCTGGGGGGGGCGCGATGGCTACACCTTC	CASSPAWGGRDGYTF
TRBV7-2	NA	NA	TRBJ2-1	TGTGCCAGCAGCTTGGGTGGCGCGAGCTCCTACAATGAGCAGTTCTTC	CASSLGGASSYNEQFF
TRBV6-5	TRBD2	few	TRBJ2-3	TGTGCCAGCAGTTACTTTGGCGGGGGGTCCAACACAGATACGCAGTATTTT	CASSYFGGGSNTDTQYF
TRBV28	TRBD1	NA	TRBJ1-4	TGTGCCAGCAGTCCCACACAGGGGGGCGTTGGAAAACTGTTTTTT	CASSPTQGGVGKLFF
TRBV6-4	NA	few	TRBJ2-1	TGTGCCAGCAGTGACTCGAATAGGAGGGGGCCGGGTGAGCAGTTCTTC	CASSDSNRRGPGEQFF
TRBV25-1	NA	few	TRBJ1-2	TGTGCCAGCAGTAAGGCGGGCTACTATGGCTACACCTTC	CASSKAGYYGYTF
TRBV29-1	TRBD2	NA	TRBJ2-7	TGCAGCGTTGAAGGTCCCGGGACTAGCGGGAGCGGGTACGAGCAGTACTTC	CSVEGPGTSGSGYEQYF
TRBV5-1	TRBD1	few	TRBJ2-7	TGCGCCAGCAGCTCCCGGGACAGGAGCTCCTACGAGCAGTACTTC	CASSSRDRSSYEQYF
TRBV5-4	NA	NA	TRBJ2-7	TGTGCCAGCAGCTCGGACGAACCCGGGGAGCAGTACTTC	CASSSDEPGEQYF
TRBV7-9	TRBD1	NA	TRBJ2-1	TGTGCCAGCAGCTCACAGGGGGCCACCTACAATGAGCAGTTCTTC	CASSSQGATYNEQFF
TRBV7-6	TRBD1	few	TRBJ1-2	TGTGCCAGCAGCTCGACAGGGAATGGCTACACCTTC	CASSSTGNGYTF
TRBV11-2	TRBD1	few	TRBJ2-7	TGTGCCAGCAGCTGGGACAGTCTCTCCTACGAGCAGTACTTC	CASSWDSLSYEQYF
TRBV11-2	TRBD2	NA	TRBJ2-5	TGTGCCAGCAGCCCGAGACTAGCGGGAGGAGAGACCCAGTACTTC	CASSPRLAGGETQYF
TRBV20-1	NA	few	TRBJ1-1	TGCAGTGCTAGAGTTTCAGCCCGAACAGGGCGGACTGAAGCTTTCTTT	CSARVSARTGRTEAFF
TRBV19	TRBD1	many	TRBJ2-7	TGTGCCAGTAGTATTGGGACAGGGGGCTACGAGCAGTACTTC	CASSIGTGGYEQYF
TRBV6-2/TRBV6-3	TRBD1	many	TRBJ2-2	TGTGCCAGCAGTTACTCGTTATTCCAGGGGGTCGCGAACACCGGGGAGCTGTTTTTT	CASSYSLFQGVANTGELFF
TRBV20-1	NA	NA	TRBJ1-1	TGCAGTGCCCCGAGGACAGCAAACACTGAAGCTTTCTTT	CSAPRTANTEAFF
TRBV7-9	NA	NA	TRBJ1-2	TGTGCCAGCAGCCCGGTACACGGCTATGGCTACACCTTC	CASSPVHGYGYTF
TRBV20-1	TRBD1	NA	TRBJ1-1	TGCAGTGCTAGGGACAGGGGGCCTGAAGCTTTCTTT	CSARDRGPEAFF
TRBV29-1	NA	many	TRBJ2-5	TGCAGCGTTGGGGGCTACCAAGAGACCCAGTACTTC	CSVGGYQETQYF
TRBV29-1	TRBD1	NA	TRBJ2-1	TGCAGCGTTGGACAGGGGTTGGAGCGGTTCTTC	CSVGQGLERFF
TRBV3-1	TRBD1	few	TRBJ2-7	TGTGCCAGCAGCCAGGGACAGGGGACATACGAGCAGTACTTC	CASSQGQGTYEQYF
TRBV27	TRBD2	NA	TRBJ2-5	TGTGCCAGCAGTTTGGATCGGGGGACTAGATCAGAGACCCAGTACTTC	CASSLDRGTRSETQYF
TRBV5-1	NA	NA	TRBJ1-6	TGCGCCAGTTCCCCGGGGGGCGCACAAAATTCACCCCTCCACTTT	CASSPGGAQNSPLHF
TRBV28	NA	many	TRBJ1-1	TGTGCCAGCAGAAAGGGGCAGAACACTGAAGCTTTCTTT	CASRKGQNTEAFF
TRBV2	NA	NA	TRBJ2-5	TGTGCCAGCAGGAGGGACTTACAAGAGACCCAGTACTTC	CASRRDLQETQYF
TRBV20-1	NA	many	TRBJ1-1	TGCAGTGCTAGTGGGGACATGAACACTGAAGCTTTCTTT	CSASGDMNTEAFF
TRBV29-1	TRBD1	many	TRBJ1-1	TGCAGCGAGGACAGGGGGCATACTGAAGCTTTCTTT	CSEDRGHTEAFF
TRBV4-3	NA	few	TRBJ1-2	TGCGCCAGCAGCCAAGTCTCCACTAACTATGGCTACACCTTC	CASSQVSTNYGYTF
TRBV6-4	NA	NA	TRBJ2-4	TGTGCCAGCAGTGTGACTGGGGGGAACATTCAGTACTTC	CASSVTGGNIQYF
TRBV18	TRBD1	many	TRBJ2-1	TGTGCCAGCTCACCAAGGGACAGGGGGCGCATTTACAATGAGCAGTTCTTC	CASSPRDRGRIYNEQFF
TRBV29-1	NA	NA	TRBJ2-2	TGCAGCGTCCTGAGAGGGGCGAACACCGAGGAGCTGTTTTTT	CSVLRGANTEELFF
TRBV12-3/TRBV12-4	NA	few	TRBJ2-1	TGTGCCAGCAGCTCCTTGGAGCAGTTCTTC	CASSSLEQFF
TRBV29-1	TRBD2	NA	TRBJ2-1	TGCAGCGTTGAGGGGCTGGCGGGAGGATTAAGGGATGAGCAGTTCTTC	CSVEGLAGGLRDEQFF
TRBV10-3	NA	few	TRBJ1-5	TGTGCCATCAGTGTGGCAGGCAATCAGCCCCAGCATTTT	CAISVAGNQPQHF
TRBV11-3	NA	NA	TRBJ1-2	TGTGCCAGCAGCGGGACATCTAACTATGGCTACACCTTC	CASSGTSNYGYTF
TRBV7-8	TRBD2	NA	TRBJ2-5	TGTGCCAGCGAGCGGGAGGCCCGGGAGACCCAGTACTTC	CASEREARETQYF
TRBV28	NA	few	TRBJ2-7	TGTGCCAGCAGTTTAGCAGGGGACGAGCAGTACTTC	CASSLAGDEQYF
TRBV28	NA	many	TRBJ1-1	TGTGCCAGCAGCTTACTCCCGGGACGGTCGAACACTGAAGCTTTCTTT	CASSLLPGRSNTEAFF
TRBV12-3/TRBV12-4	NA	few	TRBJ1-6	TGTGCCAGCAGTTGGGCGATCCATAATTCACCCCTCCACTTT	CASSWAIHNSPLHF
TRBV6-2/TRBV6-3	NA	few	TRBJ1-1	TGTGCCAGCAGTTTGGGGGGAGTGAACACTGAAGCTTTCTTT	CASSLGGVNTEAFF
TRBV11-2	NA	many	TRBJ1-1	TGTGCCAGCAGCCTACAGAACACTGAAGCTTTCTTT	CASSLQNTEAFF
TRBV15	NA	once	TRBJ2-7	TGTGCCACCAGCAGAGATCACGGGTCCTACGAGCAGTACTTC	CATSRDHGSYEQYF
TRBV29-1	NA	many	TRBJ2-3	TGCAGCGCCCTCACAGACTCTAGCACAGATACGCAGTATTTT	CSALTDSSTDTQYF
TRBV5-4	NA	few	TRBJ1-1	TGTGCCAGCAGCTCCCCGGGACTTTTGAACACTGAAGCTTTCTTT	CASSSPGLLNTEAFF
TRBV6-1	NA	NA	TRBJ2-5	TGTGCCAGCAGTACCGGGACTCCGAAGACCCAGTACTTC	CASSTGTPKTQYF
TRBV7-2	TRBD2	few	TRBJ2-4	TGTGCCAGCAGCTTCGGTAGCGGGAGAGGGGCGTTCAAAAACATTCAGTACTTC	CASSFGSGRGAFKNIQYF
TRBV28	NA	few	TRBJ2-7	TGTGCCAGCAGTTTGGATAGGCGCTTTTACGAGCAGTACTTC	CASSLDRRFYEQYF
TRBV7-9	NA	few	TRBJ1-4	TGTGCGGTGGCAACTAATGAAAAACTGTTTTTT	CAVATNEKLFF
TRBV12-3/TRBV12-4	TRBD1	NA	TRBJ1-5	TGTGCCAGCAGCCAGACAGGGGGCGGCAATCAGCCCCAGCATTTT	CASSQTGGGNQPQHF
TRBV19	NA	NA	TRBJ1-5	TGTGCCAGTAGTATACGGGGGCTGGGTCAGCCCCAGCATTTT	CASSIRGLGQPQHF
TRBV6-2/TRBV6-3	NA	NA	TRBJ1-2	TGTGCCAGCAAATTACAGGGTGACTATGGCTACACCTTC	CASKLQGDYGYTF
TRBV9	TRBD1	NA	TRBJ1-2	TGTGCCAGCAGCGCGCTGGGACAGGAAAACTATGGCTACACCTTC	CASSALGQENYGYTF
TRBV20-1	NA	few	TRBJ2-7	TGCAGTGCTAGCTACGACTCAGGCTACGAGCAGTACTTC	CSASYDSGYEQYF